The present T cell receptor beta chain was sequenced within a study of cytomegalovirus exposure and HLA in healthy donors. Background on the study: From HLA-typed donors, an early data release held tens of millions of unique TCRs. Notes on the study in general: In vitro assays verified that a few CMV-associated chains recognized CMV antigens specifically. Overall, roughly 150 TCR beta chains were annotated as cytomegalovirus-associated.

Worth noting for this clone: Its antigen is not known.

From germline, CDR1 is MNHNY and CDR2 SVGAGI (reference sequence). V was clipped by 4 bases and J by 0 bases, with 12 bases between them. This CDR3 contains 15 residues. Those who donated were healthy bone marrow donors. The primer mix had 60 Vbeta and 13 Jbeta primers. The data were produced by immunoSEQ multiplex PCR, yet TCRdb's version contains in-frame clones alone and is incomplete. This table has about 180,000 clones, around 70% appearing once. Sequencing was performed on PBMCs. This TCR derives from a male donor in good health and CMV-seronegative. The J gene is TRBJ2-5, the V gene TRBV6-6; a weak D match, TRBD2 (5 bases). The CDR3 nucleotides read TGTGCCAGCAGTTCCGTGGGGAGCCACCAAGAGACCCAGTACTTC. This sequence encodes CASSSVGSHQETQYF.